The present TCR beta chain was sequenced within a study of Ad26.COV2.S vaccination and SARS-CoV-2 variants. Study-level information: Each vaccinee took Ad26.COV2.S intramuscularly, once or twice 56 days apart.

Study findings and constraints: After vaccination, substantial breadth of spike-specific CD8+ and CD4+ responses was reported.

CDR3 size: 14 residues. CDR1 and CDR2 from the germline V gene are MDHEN and SYDVKM. Clones were read by immunoSEQ multiplex PCR, and TCRdb kept only the in-frame ones, dropping some. The table has roughly 500,000 clones, roughly nine tenths seen once. A remark on this clone: Its antigen is still unknown. The junction differs from germline at one of its ends, possibly a read error. The same CDR3 also results from other DNA sequences found in this sample.

As for treatment: around 19 received Ad26.COV2.S at low or high dose, single or two shots; about 5 received placebo; per-sample allocation not given. Day 63 after the first vaccine or placebo injection was the time point for sampling. Donor was an adult aged 18-55 years in Boston. Expression of Wuhan-strain SARS-CoV-2 spike came from the Ad26 vector that formed the vaccine. The sequenced sample was peripheral blood, obtained in a trial of Ad26.COV2.S vaccine versus placebo. The V and J genes are TRBV28 and TRBJ1-5; D not certain. This sequence originates from a person aged 18-65 years who received the Ad26.COV2.S COVID-19 vaccine or a placebo. CDR3 sequence (DNA): TGTGCCAGCGGAGGGAATCCGATCAATCAGCCTCAGCATTTT. Protein product: CASGGNPINQPQHF.